Shown below are 22 T cell receptor beta chains from a single sample sequenced in a study of T cells in localized non-small cell lung cancer. Measured with immunoSEQ multiplex PCR; TCRdb has only the in-frame clones, and not every one. The data contain tens of thousands of clones, roughly 90% of them singletons. Sequencing was performed on peripheral blood, taken before any cancer treatment. The receptors were gathered from a female donor older than 55 with stage II squamous cell lung carcinoma.

The CDR3 here is CASSPSGRENTGELFF. The CDR3 nucleotides are TGCGCCAGCAGCCCAAGCGGGAGGGAGAACACCGGGGAGCTGTTTTTT. The J gene is TRBJ2-2, the V gene TRBV5-1; 10 positions match TRBD2. In germline, CDR1 is SGHRS, CDR2 YFSETQ. V shed 4 bases, J shed 1 base, and the junction held 4 bases outside the gene matches. The CDR3 runs 16 residues.

This chain connects TRBV7-3 to TRBJ1-2, with D possibly matching TRBD1 (6 bases). With 5 bases removed from V and 4 bases from J, the gap between germline ends came to 11 bases. The CDR3 is 13 residues long. Germline CDR1 SGHTA, CDR2 FQGTGA. DNA of the CDR3: TGTGCCAGCAGCCAAGGGGGAGGCTATGGCTACACCTTC. It is translated as CASSQGGGYGYTF. Supplemented by reference TRBV7-3 and TRBJ1-2, the full variable domain reads GAGVSQTPSNKVTEKGKYVELRCDPISGHTALYWYRQSLGQGPEFLIYFQGTGAADDSGLPNDRFFAVRPEGSVSTLKIQRTERGDSAVYLCASSQGGGYGYTFGSGTRLTVV.

This chain links TRBV5-4 with TRBJ2-1, with 7 bases that match TRBD2. V gave up 0 bases and J gave up 9 bases; unmatched junction bases: 3. CDR3 length equals 13 residues. Per the germline V gene, CDR1 is SGHNT and CDR2 is YYREEE (reference sequence). The CDR3 protein is CASSLAGLVEQFF. DNA for the CDR3: TGTGCCAGCAGCTTGGCCGGACTAGTTGAGCAGTTCTTC.

The J gene is TRBJ1-6, the V gene TRBV19; 10 bases are shared with TRBD1. Germline V gives CDR1 LNHDA, CDR2 SQIVND (reference sequence). The CDR3 covers 15 residues. The J segment lost 10 bases and the V segment lost 0 bases, leaving 3 bases of the junction unmatched. The CDR3 protein is CASSIDGTGDSPLHF. Written as DNA, the CDR3 is TGTGCCAGTAGTATAGATGGGACAGGGGACTCACCCCTCCACTTT.

The chain combines TRBV2 with TRBJ1-2, with D perhaps TRBD1 (5 bases). Germline V gene sequence: CDR1 SNHLY, CDR2 FYNNEI. V gave up 3 bases and J gave up 3 bases, with 8 bases separating them. The CDR3 sequence is 13 residues long. The DNA for the CDR3 is TGTGCCAGCAGTGAGAAAGGGGACTATGGCTACACCTTC. Amino acid sequence: CASSEKGDYGYTF.

The V gene is TRBV6-6, the J gene TRBJ2-7; the D gene is possibly TRBD2 (6 bases). The CDR3 runs to 13 residues. The V end lost 8 bases, the J end lost 7 bases, and 18 bases lay between the germline ends. CDR1 is MNHNY and CDR2 is SVGAGI in the germline V gene (reference sequence). Written as DNA, the CDR3 is TGTGCCAGCTCCTGGGCGGGGACGGGAGAGCAGTACTTC. Residues: CASSWAGTGEQYF.

This chain links TRBV10-2 with TRBJ2-3; D perhaps matches TRBD2 (6 bases). V lost 11 bases and J lost 4, with 13 bases in between. Germline CDR1 WSHSY, CDR2 SAAADI. The CDR3 consists of 12 residues. The CDR3 sequence is CAASSSADTQYF. DNA for the CDR3: TGCGCCGCTAGCTCTAGCGCAGATACGCAGTATTTT.

The chain carries TRBV29-1 and TRBJ2-2; TRBD1 agrees at 9 bases. After removal of 4 bases from V and 6 bases from J, the junction contained 6 bases not matched to a gene. The germline gives CDR1 SQVTM, CDR2 ANQGSEA. The CDR3 sequence is 14 residues long. CDR3 loop: CSVVPGTGPGELFF. CDR3 coding DNA: TGCAGCGTTGTCCCCGGGACAGGGCCCGGGGAGCTGTTTTTT.

The chain is built from TRBV5-1 and TRBJ2-2, with 9 bases lining up with TRBD1. This CDR3 is 16 amino acids long. V was pared by 4 bases and J by 2 bases, with 6 bases of the junction left unmatched. Germline CDR1 reads SGHRS; CDR2 reads YFSETQ. CDR3 DNA sequence: TGCGCCAGCAGCCCCTTCACAGGGGGCAACACCGGGGAGCTGTTTTTT. This codes for CASSPFTGGNTGELFF.

V gene TRBV7-2 combines with J gene TRBJ2-7; TRBD2 matches 11 bases. The CDR3 is made up of 15 amino acids. Germline V lookup: CDR1 SGHTA, CDR2 FQGNSA. V lost 4 bases, J lost 4 bases, and 6 bases stayed unmatched. The chain's CDR3 is CASSYGTSGFYEQYF. The CDR3 coding sequence is TGTGCCAGCAGCTACGGGACTAGCGGCTTTTACGAGCAGTACTTC. Combining the CDR3 with reference TRBV7-2 and TRBJ2-7 gives the whole variable domain GAGVSQSPSNKVTEKGKDVELRCDPISGHTALYWYRQSLGQGLEFLIYFQGNSAPDKSGLPSDRFSAERTGGSVSTLTIQRTQQEDSAVYLCASSYGTSGFYEQYFGPGTRLTVT.

The genes are TRBV7-9 and TRBJ2-7; 7 bases are a match to TRBD1. Germline assignment: CDR1 SEHNR and CDR2 FQNEAQ (reference sequence). Germline trimming cut 4 bases from V and 6 bases from J; bases unmatched to any gene: 0. The CDR3 contains 11 residues. In DNA, the CDR3 is TGTGCCAGCAGCTGGGACAGCGAGCAGTACTTC. It translates to CASSWDSEQYF.

The J gene is TRBJ1-3, the V gene TRBV9, with TRBD1 matching over 7 bases. The CDR3 contains 20 residues. V lost 0 bases to trimming and J lost 0 bases; unmatched junction nucleotides: 15. From germline, CDR1 is SGDLS and CDR2 YYNGEE. The chain's CDR3 is CASSVGVQGVSLGSGNTIYF. DNA of the CDR3: TGTGCCAGCAGCGTAGGAGTTCAGGGGGTGTCGCTGGGCTCTGGAAACACCATATATTTT.

The V gene is TRBV29-1, the J gene TRBJ2-4, with a weak D call TRBD1 (5 bases). Trimming shortened V by 4 bases and J by 10 bases, and 14 bases separated the two germline ends. Germline loops: CDR1 SQVTM, CDR2 ANQGSEA. This CDR3 has 12 residues. CDR3 in amino acids: CSVGSPQGIQYF. The CDR3 nucleotides read TGCAGCGTTGGGAGCCCGCAGGGAATTCAGTACTTC.

The V gene is TRBV4-2, the J gene TRBJ2-1; 15 nucleotides line up with TRBD2. There are 20 residues in the CDR3. Germline trimming cut 0 bases from V and 2 bases from J; bases unmatched to any gene: 8. CDR1 LGHNA and CDR2 YNFKEQ come from the germline V gene. The CDR3 protein is CASSQDGRTSGGAAYNEQFF. As DNA, the CDR3 is TGTGCCAGCAGCCAAGACGGTAGGACTAGCGGGGGGGCCGCCTACAATGAGCAGTTCTTC.

CDR3 loop: CASRPGAGNWETQYF. The DNA for the CDR3 is TGTGCCAGTAGGCCAGGAGCGGGGAACTGGGAGACCCAGTACTTC. The V and J genes are TRBV19 and TRBJ2-5; 7 positions match TRBD2. The CDR3 runs to 15 residues. V lost 6 bases, J lost 5 bases, and 12 bases stayed unmatched. Germline loops: CDR1 LNHDA, CDR2 SQIVND (reference sequence).

DNA of the CDR3: TGTGCCAGCAGCTCCCTCCTGACTAGCGGGGGCCTGCTCGGCGTTACGCAGTATTTT. It encodes CASSSLLTSGGLLGVTQYF. V usage is TRBV11-1 and J usage is TRBJ2-3; 12 nucleotides match TRBD2. The trim removed 4 bases at V and 8 bases at J, leaving 19 bases unmatched. The germline V gene has CDR1 SGHAT and CDR2 FQDESV (reference sequence). This CDR3 spans 19 amino acids.

The V gene is TRBV7-2, the J gene TRBJ1-2, with a possible D match to TRBD1 (6 bases). Germline V gives CDR1 SGHTA, CDR2 FQGNSA. V lost 0 bases and J lost 4, with 15 bases in between. The CDR3 contains 16 residues. Here the CDR3 reads CASSLALPGHIYGYTF. Written as DNA, the CDR3 is TGTGCCAGCAGCTTAGCTCTTCCGGGACACATCTATGGCTACACCTTC.

The V and J genes are TRBV6-5 and TRBJ1-5; D ambiguous. The CDR3 has 13 residues. The V and J ends lost 4 bases and 3 bases respectively, with 7 bases between them. Germline V lookup: CDR1 MNHEY, CDR2 SVGAGI. CDR3 protein: CASSSANNQPQHF. The CDR3, as DNA: TGTGCCAGCAGTTCGGCAAACAATCAGCCCCAGCATTTT.

V and J are TRBV6-5 and TRBJ2-7, with no clear D. Germline lookup yields CDR1 MNHEY and CDR2 SVGAGI. Deletions cut 7 bases from V and 2 bases from J, with 18 bases between. The length of the CDR3 is 15 residues. The CDR3: CASKATRVETYEQYF. For the CDR3, the DNA is TGTGCCAGCAAAGCGACCCGGGTCGAAACCTACGAGCAGTACTTC.

The J gene is TRBJ2-7, the V gene TRBV10-3; 8 positions match TRBD1. This CDR3 has 13 amino acids. Trimming took 6 bases from V and 3 from J; bases not matched to a gene: 4. Germline V gene sequence: CDR1 ENHRY, CDR2 SYGVKD. DNA of the CDR3: TGTGCCATCAGCCGGGACAGGAGCTACGAGCAGTACTTC. Encoded protein: CAISRDRSYEQYF.

This chain joins TRBV5-1 and TRBJ1-2, with D possibly TRBD1 on 5 matching bases. The CDR3 loop spans 13 amino acids. The V and J ends lost 2 bases and 4 bases respectively, with 9 bases between them. The germline V gene encodes CDR1 SGHRS and CDR2 YFSETQ. CDR3 sequence (DNA): TGCGCCAGCAGCTTAGGGACGTTCTATGGCTACACCTTC. It encodes CASSLGTFYGYTF.

This clone showed up just a few times. This chain connects TRBV28 to TRBJ2-1; D ambiguous. Germline loops: CDR1 MDHEN, CDR2 SYDVKM. This CDR3 spans 15 amino acids. The ends were cut back, 6 bases at V and 4 bases at J, with 16 bases in the middle. The CDR3 DNA reads TGTGCCAGCAGACGTAGAGTACCTTCTTACAATGAGCAGTTCTTC. Translation: CASRRRVPSYNEQFF.